The TCR beta chain described here comes from a study of T-cell memory formation after mild COVID-19. CDR1 and CDR2 from the germline V gene are SGDLS and YYNGEE. The CDR3 sequence is 13 residues long. The V end was cut by 5 bases, the J end by 4 bases, with 9 bases between. Employing constant-segment primers, 5'RACE generated TCR alpha and TCR beta cDNA libraries bearing sample barcodes and UMIs. TCRdb independently ran MiXCR on the 5' RACE reads; one entry per CDR3 protein. The sample holds approximately 260,000 distinct CDR3 sequences, around 17% seen once. This clonotype occurred a few times. The target antigen is unknown. Findings and limits, study-wide: Day 15 to 85 contracting clones showed balanced CD4/CD8; later expanders leaned CD4+.

The specimen was PBMCs or a T cell subset sorted from them (not recorded which). The sequence derives from a young man who had mild COVID-19 (a few samples of this study predate the infection). Cell type and time point are not known. V is TRBV9 and J is TRBJ2-2; D is possibly TRBD2 (6 bases). The CDR3 here is CASRREFTGELFF. CDR3 bases: TGTGCCAGCAGACGGGAGTTCACCGGGGAGCTGTTTTTT.